The clone carrying this T cell receptor beta chain was counted a few times. Its antigen is unidentified. The CDR3 runs to 12 residues. Germline-derived CDR1 and CDR2 are GTSNPN and SVGIG (reference sequence). V lost 4 bases and J 2 bases, leaving 6 bases between the germline ends. Libraries were prepared by immunoSEQ multiplex PCR; TCRdb keeps only in-frame clonotypes and omits some of them. Of about 82,000 clones in the sample, over 80% were seen once. This entry comes from a study of siplizumab effects on memory and regulatory T cells. Study-level results: The study found that siplizumab significantly reduced alloreactive sequences traceable to unstimulated CD4+ memory cells. Memory T cells appeared less diverse than naive cells, which seemed to contribute substantially to alloresponse. Proliferating CD4+ or CD8+ clones, roughly 80-97% of them, lacked an assignable naive or memory phenotype.

The sequence derives from a human donor in good health. Sequencing was carried out using Tregs sorted from blood. The V gene is TRBV30, the J gene TRBJ1-5; no definite D call. The CDR3 here is CAWKRGNQPQHF. For the CDR3, the DNA is TGTGCCTGGAAGAGGGGCAATCAGCCCCAGCATTTT.